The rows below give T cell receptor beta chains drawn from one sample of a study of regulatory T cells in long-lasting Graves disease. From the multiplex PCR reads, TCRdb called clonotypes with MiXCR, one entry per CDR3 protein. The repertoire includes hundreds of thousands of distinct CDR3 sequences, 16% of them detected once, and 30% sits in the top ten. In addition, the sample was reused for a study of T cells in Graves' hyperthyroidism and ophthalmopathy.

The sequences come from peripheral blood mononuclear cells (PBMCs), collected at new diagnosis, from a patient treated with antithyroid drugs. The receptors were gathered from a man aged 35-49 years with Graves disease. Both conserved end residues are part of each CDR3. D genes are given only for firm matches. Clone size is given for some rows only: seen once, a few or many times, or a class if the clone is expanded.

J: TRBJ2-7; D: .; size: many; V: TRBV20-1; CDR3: CSAREDSHEQYF; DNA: TGCAGTGCTAGAGAGGACAGCCACGAGCAGTACTTC
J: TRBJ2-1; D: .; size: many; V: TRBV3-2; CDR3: CASSQEKGARRIGSYNEQFF; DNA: TGTGCCAGCAGCCAAGAGAAGGGGGCGCGACGGATTGGCTCCTACAATGAGCAGTTCTTC
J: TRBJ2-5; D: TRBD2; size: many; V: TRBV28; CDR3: CASRQGGGRRQETQYF; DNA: TGTGCCAGCAGACAAGGCGGGGGGAGGCGGCAAGAGACCCAGTACTTC
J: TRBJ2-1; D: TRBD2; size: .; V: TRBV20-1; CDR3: CSASAGGFGANEQFF; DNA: TGCAGTGCTAGTGCCGGGGGGTTTGGTGCTAATGAGCAGTTCTTC
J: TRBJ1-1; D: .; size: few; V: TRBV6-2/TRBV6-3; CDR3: CASSPAGGETEAFF; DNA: TGTGCCAGCAGCCCAGCCGGGGGGGAGACTGAAGCTTTCTTT
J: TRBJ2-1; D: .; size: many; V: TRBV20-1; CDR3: CSAKLFSSYNEQFF; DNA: TGCAGTGCCAAGCTTTTTAGCTCCTACAATGAGCAGTTCTTC
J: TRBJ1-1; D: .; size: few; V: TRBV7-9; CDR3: CASQTQVNTEAFF; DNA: TGTGCCAGCCAAACCCAGGTGAACACTGAAGCTTTCTTT
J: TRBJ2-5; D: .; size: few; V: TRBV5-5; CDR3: CASSLRQARGTQYF; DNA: TGTGCCAGCAGCTTGCGGCAGGCACGTGGGACCCAGTACTTC
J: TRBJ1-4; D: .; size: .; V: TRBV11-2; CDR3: CASSLAPPRAGEKLFF; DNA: TGTGCCAGCAGCTTAGCGCCACCCCGGGCCGGGGAAAAACTGTTTTTT
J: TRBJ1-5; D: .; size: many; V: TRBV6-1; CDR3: CASSRDGNSNQPQHF; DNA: TGTGCCAGCAGTCGGGACGGTAATAGCAATCAGCCCCAGCATTTT
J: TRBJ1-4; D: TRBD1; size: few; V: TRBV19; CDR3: CASSKGQDEKLFF; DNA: TGTGCCAGTAGTAAAGGACAGGATGAAAAACTGTTTTTT
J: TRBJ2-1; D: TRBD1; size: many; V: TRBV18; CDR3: CASSPQYRGNEQFF; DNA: TGTGCCAGCTCACCACAGTACAGGGGCAATGAGCAGTTCTTC
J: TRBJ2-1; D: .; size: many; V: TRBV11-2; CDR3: CASGILSGPYNEQFF; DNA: TGTGCCAGCGGTATACTTAGCGGTCCCTACAATGAGCAGTTCTTC
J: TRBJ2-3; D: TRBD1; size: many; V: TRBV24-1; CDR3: CATSDLSRGRTDTQYF; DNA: TGTGCCACCAGTGATTTGTCAAGGGGGCGAACAGATACGCAGTATTTT
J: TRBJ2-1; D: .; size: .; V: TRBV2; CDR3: CASSEPSYEQFF; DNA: TGTGCCAGCAGTGAGCCCAGTTATGAGCAGTTCTTC
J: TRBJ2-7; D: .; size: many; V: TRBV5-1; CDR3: CASSLPGLADEQYF; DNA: TGCGCCAGCAGCTTGCCTGGACTTGCCGACGAGCAGTACTTC
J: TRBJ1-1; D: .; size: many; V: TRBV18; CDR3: CASSPLGTEAFF; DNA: TGTGCCAGCTCACCACTAGGGACTGAAGCTTTCTTT
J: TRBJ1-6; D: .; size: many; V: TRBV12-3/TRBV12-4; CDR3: CASSPGRYGTYSPLHF; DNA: TGTGCCAGCAGCCCGGGACGGTACGGGACTTATTCACCCCTCCACTTT
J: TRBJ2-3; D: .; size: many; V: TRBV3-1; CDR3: CASSPGGSYSTDTQYF; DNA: TGTGCCAGCAGCCCAGGGGGGAGTTATAGCACAGATACGCAGTATTTT
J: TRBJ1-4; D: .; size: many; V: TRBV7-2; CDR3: CASSLTASSEKLFF; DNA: TGTGCCAGCAGCTTAACAGCGTCGAGTGAAAAACTGTTTTTT
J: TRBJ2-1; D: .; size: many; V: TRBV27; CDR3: CASSLSPRRGEQFF; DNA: TGTGCCAGCAGTTTAAGCCCGAGGCGGGGTGAGCAGTTCTTC
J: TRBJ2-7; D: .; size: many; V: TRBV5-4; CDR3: CASSWGRGDEQYF; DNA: TGTGCCAGCAGCTGGGGCAGGGGAGACGAGCAGTACTTC
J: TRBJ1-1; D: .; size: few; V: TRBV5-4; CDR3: CASSPNVGGRNTEAFF; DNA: TGTGCCAGCAGCCCGAATGTTGGGGGACGGAACACTGAAGCTTTCTTT
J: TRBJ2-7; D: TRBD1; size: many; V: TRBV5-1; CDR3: CASSLDGRGWDYEQYF; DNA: TGCGCCAGCAGCTTGGACGGCAGGGGGTGGGACTACGAGCAGTACTTC
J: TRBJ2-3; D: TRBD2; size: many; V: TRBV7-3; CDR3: CASSLAGGTDTQYF; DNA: TGTGCCAGCAGCTTAGCGGGGGGCACAGATACGCAGTATTTT
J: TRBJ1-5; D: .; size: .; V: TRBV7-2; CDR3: CASSASGALQPQHF; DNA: TGTGCCAGCAGCGCCAGTGGCGCACTGCAGCCCCAGCATTTT
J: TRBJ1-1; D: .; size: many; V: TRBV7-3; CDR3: CASSLDWYTEAFF; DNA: TGTGCCAGCAGCTTAGACTGGTACACTGAAGCTTTCTTT
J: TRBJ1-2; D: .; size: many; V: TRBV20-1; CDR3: CSAGTSSGGGVLNYGYTF; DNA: TGCAGTGCTGGGACATCAAGCGGAGGAGGAGTCCTAAACTATGGCTACACCTTC
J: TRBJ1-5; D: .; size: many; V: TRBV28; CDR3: CASSFMYQGSGPQHF; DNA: TGTGCCAGCAGTTTTATGTACCAGGGGAGTGGGCCCCAGCATTTT
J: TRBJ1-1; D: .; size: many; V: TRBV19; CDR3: CASSIPRRGHGEAFF; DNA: TGTGCCAGTAGTATACCTCGGCGGGGACATGGTGAAGCTTTCTTT
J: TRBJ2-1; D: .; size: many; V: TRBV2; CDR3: CASSEEGSQQFF; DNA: TGTGCCAGCAGTGAAGAGGGTTCCCAGCAGTTCTTC
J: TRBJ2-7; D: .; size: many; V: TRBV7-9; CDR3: CASVGGRSYEQYF; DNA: TGTGCCAGCGTAGGTGGAAGGTCCTACGAGCAGTACTTC
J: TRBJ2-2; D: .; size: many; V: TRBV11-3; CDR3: CASSLGWSTGELFF; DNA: TGTGCCAGCAGCTTAGGATGGAGCACCGGGGAGCTGTTTTTT
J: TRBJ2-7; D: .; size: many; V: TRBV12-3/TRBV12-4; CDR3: CASSFGGLGEQYF; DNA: TGTGCCAGCAGTTTTGGGGGGCTGGGCGAGCAGTACTTC
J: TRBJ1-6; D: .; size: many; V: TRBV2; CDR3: CASSALDNSPLHF; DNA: TGTGCCAGCTCGGCCCTTGATAATTCACCCCTCCACTTT
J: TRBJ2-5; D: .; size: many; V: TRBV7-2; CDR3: CASSEGGMKETQYF; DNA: TGTGCCAGCAGCGAAGGGGGAATGAAAGAGACCCAGTACTTC
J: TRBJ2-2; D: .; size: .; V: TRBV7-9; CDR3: CASSPWGSTGELFF; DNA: TGTGCCAGCAGCCCATGGGGCAGCACCGGGGAGCTGTTTTTT
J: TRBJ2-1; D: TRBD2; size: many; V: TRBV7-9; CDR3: CASSLAPTSGGVNEQFF; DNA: TGTGCCAGCAGCTTAGCCCCGACTAGCGGGGGGGTCAATGAGCAGTTCTTC
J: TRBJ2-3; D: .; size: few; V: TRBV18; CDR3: CASSPTDTDTQYF; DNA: TGTGCCAGCTCACCGACAGACACAGATACGCAGTATTTT
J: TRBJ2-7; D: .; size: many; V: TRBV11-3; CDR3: CASSLGGVRTYEQYF; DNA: TGTGCCAGCAGCTTAGGGGGCGTACGGACGTACGAGCAGTACTTC
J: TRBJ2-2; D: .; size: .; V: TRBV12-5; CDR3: CASGTGPAGTGELFF; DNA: TGTGCTAGTGGTACAGGACCAGCGGGCACCGGGGAGCTGTTTTTT
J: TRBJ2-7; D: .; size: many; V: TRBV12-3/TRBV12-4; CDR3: CASSLGVEQYF; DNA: TGTGCCAGCAGTTTGGGGGTCGAGCAGTACTTC
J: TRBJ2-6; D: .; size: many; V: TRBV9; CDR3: CASSVDPFSGANVLTF; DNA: TGTGCCAGCAGCGTCGACCCCTTCTCTGGGGCCAACGTCCTGACTTTC
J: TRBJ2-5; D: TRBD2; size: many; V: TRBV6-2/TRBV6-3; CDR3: CASSSAGTNQETQYF; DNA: TGTGCCAGCAGTTCGGCAGGGACTAACCAAGAGACCCAGTACTTC
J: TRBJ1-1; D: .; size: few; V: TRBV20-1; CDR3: CSARGLQEGSTEAFF; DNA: TGCAGTGCTAGAGGGCTACAGGAGGGTAGTACTGAAGCTTTCTTT
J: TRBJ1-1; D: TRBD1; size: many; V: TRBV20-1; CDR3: CSAQKGQGAGEAFF; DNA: TGCAGTGCTCAGAAAGGACAGGGGGCCGGTGAAGCTTTCTTT
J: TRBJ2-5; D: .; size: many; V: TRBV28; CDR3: CASSTPTGETQYF; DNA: TGTGCCAGCAGTACACCCACAGGGGAGACCCAGTACTTC